The 8 T cell receptor beta chains given below trace back to one sample, sequenced in a study of cytomegalovirus exposure and HLA in healthy donors. 13 Jbeta primers and 60 Vbeta primers were used for the PCR. TCRdb's copy holds only in-frame clones and misses some; the assay was immunoSEQ multiplex PCR. This sample has about 160,000 clones, with roughly 80% found just once. Material for sequencing was PBMCs. All receptors derive from a female donor in good health and CMV-seronegative.

The V and J genes are TRBV5-4 and TRBJ2-2, with 7 positions matching TRBD1. With 4 bases clipped from V and 7 bases from J, the junction kept 1 base outside the gene matches. Germline V gene sequence: CDR1 SGHNT, CDR2 YYREEE (reference sequence). This CDR3 spans 12 amino acids. CDR3 loop: CASSGDSGELFF. The CDR3 DNA reads TGTGCCAGCAGCGGGGACAGCGGGGAGCTGTTTTTT.

This clone has just a few counts. V usage is TRBV11-1 and J usage is TRBJ1-2, with no clear D. Trimming cost V 3 bases and J 4 bases, with 9 bases left between them. The CDR3 consists of 13 residues. The germline CDR1 and CDR2 sequences are SGHAT and FQDESV (reference sequence). The CDR3 here is CASSLALAYGYTF. DNA of the CDR3: TGTGCCAGCAGCTTGGCTTTGGCCTATGGCTACACCTTC.

This clone appeared a few times. The chain links TRBV2 to TRBJ2-7; D not resolved. V was cut by 5 bases and J by 0 bases, with 11 bases left in between. CDR3 size: 14 residues. Germline V CDR1 and CDR2: SNHLY, FYNNEI. The CDR3 DNA is TGTGCCAGCAGTTCTCCAAAGAGCTCCTACGAGCAGTACTTC. Translated: CASSSPKSSYEQYF.

The chain recombines TRBV5-6 with TRBJ1-2; a possible D gene is TRBD1 (6 bases). Germline-derived CDR1 and CDR2 are SGHDT and YYEEEE. V was shortened by 4 bases and J by 0 bases, with 16 bases between the two germline ends. This CDR3 comprises 16 residues. The CDR3 bases are TGTGCCAGCAGCCGTTGGGCACAGGGAGCTAACTATGGCTACACCTTC. As protein: CASSRWAQGANYGYTF. The full variable domain, rest sourced from reference TRBV5-6 and TRBJ1-2, is DAGVTQSPTHLIKTRGQQVTLRCSPKSGHDTVSWYQQALGQGPQFIFQYYEEEERQRGNFPDRFSGHQFPNYSSELNVNALLLGDSALYLCASSRWAQGANYGYTFGSGTRLTVV.

About this clone: Other DNA sequences in the sample encode the same CDR3. The chain combines TRBV27 with TRBJ2-4, with TRBD1 identical over 8 bases. The V segment lost 5 bases and the J segment 0 bases; nucleotides outside the gene matches: 6. From germline, CDR1 is MNHEY and CDR2 SMNVEV (reference sequence). The CDR3 runs 16 residues. The CDR3: CASSPGQGLAKNIQYF. CDR3 bases: TGTGCCAGCAGTCCCGGACAGGGTTTAGCCAAAAACATTCAGTACTTC.

This clone was detected once. This chain links TRBV25-1 with TRBJ2-5; a possible D gene is TRBD1 (6 bases). The V gene lost 5 bases and the J gene lost 4 bases, with 8 bases spanning the gap. There are 12 residues in the CDR3. CDR1 and CDR2 from the germline V gene are MGHDK and SYGVNS. The CDR3: CASSRGGETQYF. DNA of the CDR3: TGTGCCAGCAGTCGAGGGGGAGAGACCCAGTACTTC. The variable domain in full, completed from reference TRBV25-1 and TRBJ2-5, reads EADIYQTPRYLVIGTGKKITLECSQTMGHDKMYWYQQDPGMELHLIHYSYGVNSTEKGDLSSESTVSRIRTEHFPLTLESARPSHTSQYLCASSRGGETQYFGPGTRLLVL.

V gene TRBV19 combines with J gene TRBJ1-5; D gene unclear. CDR1 and CDR2 from the germline V gene are LNHDA and SQIVND (reference sequence). The germline V and J ends were trimmed by 4 bases and 2 bases, with 9 bases remaining between them. This CDR3 comprises 14 residues. The CDR3 DNA sequence: TGTGCCAGTAGTACCGAGCGTGGCAATCAGCCCCAGCATTTT. Its protein is CASSTERGNQPQHF.

This clone was observed a few times. This sequence joins TRBV9 and TRBJ2-7, with D perhaps TRBD2 (5 bases). CDR3 size: 16 residues. The germline V and J ends were trimmed by 0 bases and 0 bases, with 13 bases remaining between them. CDR1 is SGDLS and CDR2 is YYNGEE in the germline V gene. CDR3 amino acids: CASSVDGSASSYEQYF. The CDR3 region has the DNA TGTGCCAGCAGCGTAGACGGTAGCGCGAGCTCCTACGAGCAGTACTTC.